This TCR beta chain was obtained from a study of blood T cell repertoires in COVID-19 (TCRdb year 2020). With respect to the entire study: Samples covering the acute and convalescent phases of COVID-19 were provided by collaborators in the United States, Italy and Spain. The material from the prospective study consisted of cDNA or gDNA derived from T cells, B-cell-depleted T cells, or PBMCs. Deeply sampled blood TCRbeta repertoires from subjects exposed to, actively infected with, or recovered from COVID-19 were included in the dataset. The repertoires were made available in a free public database intended to serve as a resource for research on the immune response to SARS-CoV-2. Samples came from the ongoing ImmuneRACE study (first 160 participants) plus 1,254 subjects from 6 global collaborators. The sample metadata nearly always contained a de-identified subject ID, COVID-19 status, age in years and sex. Where HLA class I and class II types were available, the types were taken from metadata supplied by the sample provider, not from assay-based typing. Broad study findings and their caveats: The amount of clinical and demographic metadata varied by source and participant and was provided uncurated.

In Seattle, one collaborating source enrolled patients while the infection was active and tracked those patients longitudinally over the course of disease. The collaborating institutions used their own protocols to collect whole blood in K2EDTA tubes. Collaborator samples were shipped for TCRbeta analysis as frozen whole blood, isolated PBMCs, or DNA extracted from either sample type. The CDR3, from cysteine to phenylalanine, totals 17 residues. Only the CDR3 region is kept as DNA, spanning 51 bases read in frame from base 1. V was cut back by 5 bases and J by 1 base, leaving a gap of 18 bases between them. According to the germline V gene (reference sequence), CDR1 reads LNHDA and CDR2 reads SQIVND. For this clone: Its antigen is not yet known. Within one base of it there is no much larger clone, and no base qualities were kept.

TCRbeta CDR3 regions were amplified from genomic DNA using the immunoSEQ Assay, a bias-controlled multiplex PCR. From the authors' description of their analysis: Within the assay, amplification of reference gene primers was used to estimate how many nucleated cells each sample contained. Sequence reads were collapsed and filtered to measure the absolute abundance of every unique TCRbeta CDR3 rearrangement. For each sample, productive Simpson clonality was calculated as the square root of Simpson's diversity index over productive rearrangements. TCRdb limited this immuneACCESS table to in-frame rearrangements with V and J called. A share of clones is missing; checked studies link under half to unresolved V genes, and the rest is unexplained. V and J calls and clone size are as listed in that table; D and trimming were resolved from the DNA. The sample table holds about 94,000 clones, of which around two thirds were seen once. In total, the top ten clones hold approximately 4.1% of the sample.

This sequence originates from a man in his 70s with COVID-19, enrolled during active disease. The sequence is built from TRBV19 and TRBJ2-1; possibly the D gene is TRBD2, per 6 matching bases. Sequencing was done on a sample of peripheral blood. The nucleotide sequence reads TGTGCCAGTAGTGGTTCCAGTTTGCTAGCGTCCTACAATGAGCAGTTCTTC. Its translation is CASSGSSLLASYNEQFF.